Each of the 25 T cell receptor beta chains below was sequenced from the same sample in a study of Graves' ophthalmopathy and Graves' hyperthyroidism. CDR3 regions of TCR beta were amplified from RNA transcripts. First-round RT-PCR relied on HTBI primers, and a second-round multiplex PCR came next. TCRdb ran MiXCR on the multiplex PCR reads and lists one entry per CDR3 protein. The data contain roughly 610,000 distinct CDR3 sequences, 22% of them singletons. Sequenced: peripheral blood. Source of these receptors: a woman between 18 and 29 years old with stable Graves' hyperthyroidism. Some clones in this sample may be carry-over from other donors' samples.

This clonotype has ten or more counts. The gene calls are TRBV6-5 and TRBJ1-5, with a tentative D call TRBD1 (5 bases). Trimming left V 7 bases short and J 1 base short, with 14 bases between. The CDR3 has 15 residues. Germline V CDR1 and CDR2: MNHEY, SVGAGI. In DNA form, the CDR3 reads TGTGCCAGCAACACAGGTTTTGGAAGCAATCAGCCCCAGCATTTT. Translated: CASNTGFGSNQPQHF.

At least ten counts were recorded for this clonotype. V usage is TRBV2 and J usage is TRBJ2-2, with no clear D. The CDR3 contains 16 residues. Germline loops: CDR1 SNHLY, CDR2 FYNNEI. V dropped 6 bases and J dropped 0 bases, with 14 bases sitting between them. CDR3 bases: TGTGCCAGCAGCCTCAGACTCCCGTCGAACACCGGGGAGCTGTTTTTT. Its protein is CASSLRLPSNTGELFF.

This clonotype was counted ten times or more. The V gene is TRBV9, the J gene TRBJ1-1; no reliable D call. This CDR3 contains 13 residues. V shed 2 bases and J shed 1 base, with 6 bases lying between them. From germline, CDR1 is SGDLS and CDR2 YYNGEE. The CDR3 sequence is CASSVNENTEAFF. In DNA, the CDR3 is TGTGCCAGCAGCGTTAACGAGAACACTGAAGCTTTCTTT.

The genes are TRBV10-1 and TRBJ2-7; D may correspond to TRBD1 or TRBD2 (5 bases each). Germline V gene lookup returns CDR1 WNHNN and CDR2 SYGVQD (reference sequence). The CDR3 is made up of 14 amino acids. V shed 7 bases and J shed 3 bases, with 16 bases lying between them. The CDR3 DNA reads TGCGCCAGCACCCTGGGACCGCAGGGCTACGAGCAGTACTTC. Residues: CASTLGPQGYEQYF.

J is TRBJ1-1 and V is TRBV12-3 or TRBV12-4; 8 bases fit TRBD1. The V segment lost 3 bases and the J segment 1 base; nucleotides outside the gene matches: 4. The CDR3 runs 15 residues. For the CDR3, the DNA is TGTGCCAGCAGTTTGGGGACAGGCGAGAACACTGAAGCTTTCTTT. Protein product: CASSLGTGENTEAFF.

This clonotype occurred many times. The chain joins TRBV7-9 to TRBJ2-7, with D possibly being TRBD1 or TRBD2 (5 bases each). Germline CDR1 reads SEHNR; CDR2 reads FQNEAQ (reference sequence). CDR3 length equals 14 residues. The V end lost 5 bases, the J end lost 4 bases, and 15 bases lay between the germline ends. In DNA form, the CDR3 reads TGTGCCAGCAGCCGATGGGGGAGATTTTACGAGCAGTACTTC. It yields the protein CASSRWGRFYEQYF.

This clonotype was seen ten or more times. The J gene is TRBJ1-5, the V gene TRBV12-5, with D hard to call. Germline loops: CDR1 LGHNT, CDR2 FRNRAP. With 6 bases removed from V and 0 bases from J, the gap between germline ends came to 6 bases. The length of the CDR3 is 13 residues. The CDR3 spells CASGMNSNQPQHF. The CDR3 DNA is TGTGCTAGTGGGATGAATAGCAATCAGCCCCAGCATTTT.

This clonotype was seen ten or more times. The gene calls are TRBV5-1 and TRBJ2-7, with a tentative D call TRBD2 (5 bases). The V gene's germline CDR1 is SGHRS and CDR2 YFSETQ. Trimming removed 4 bases from V and 6 bases from J, with 14 bases in between. This CDR3 region has 13 residues. The CDR3: CASSPGGGFEQYF. The CDR3 DNA sequence: TGCGCCAGCAGCCCCGGAGGTGGGTTCGAGCAGTACTTC.

J is TRBJ2-7 and V is TRBV18; D gene ambiguous. The CDR3 has 15 residues. V was cut by 2 bases and J by 11 bases, with 22 bases left in between. CDR1 is KGHSH and CDR2 is LQKENI in the germline V gene. The CDR3 DNA reads as TGTGCCAGCTCACCAGAAAGACCAGTTATCCCCTCGGAGTACTTC. Protein sequence: CASSPERPVIPSEYF.

This clonotype has a count of ten or more. J is TRBJ1-1 and V is TRBV28; D remains unclear. The CDR3 extends over 13 amino acids. V dropped 6 bases and J dropped 2 bases, with 10 bases sitting between them. CDR1 and CDR2 (germline): MDHEN, SYDVKM. The CDR3 loop reads CASRRDTNTEAFF. Here the CDR3 DNA reads TGTGCCAGCAGGAGGGATACCAACACTGAAGCTTTCTTT.

Ten or more counts support this clonotype. The chain uses TRBV10-2 and TRBJ2-7, with D perhaps given as TRBD1 or TRBD2 (5 bases each). The CDR3 length is 12 residues. Germline V gene lookup returns CDR1 WSHSY and CDR2 SAAADI. Trimming cost V 2 bases and J 6 bases, with 8 bases left between them. This CDR3 reads CASSEIGGEQYF. For the CDR3, the DNA is TGCGCCAGCAGTGAGATTGGGGGCGAGCAGTACTTC.

This clonotype showed up many times. The J gene is TRBJ1-1, the V gene TRBV20-1; a weak D match, TRBD1 (6 bases). The CDR3 extends over 13 amino acids. V lost 6 bases, J lost 6 bases, and 17 bases lay in between. Germline V lookup: CDR1 DFQATT, CDR2 SNEGSKA (reference sequence). Here the CDR3 DNA reads TGCAGTGCCCCACTCAACAGGGTCTCTGAAGCTTTCTTT. Protein: CSAPLNRVSEAFF.

This clonotype came up many times. The chain recombines TRBV28 with TRBJ2-7; no clear D. Deletions cut 4 bases from V and 5 bases from J, with 15 bases between. The CDR3 is 14 residues long. The germline V gene has CDR1 MDHEN and CDR2 SYDVKM. The CDR3 loop is CASSSSPLEHEQYF. The DNA for the CDR3 is TGTGCCAGCAGTTCATCCCCGCTCGAGCACGAGCAGTACTTC.

Many counts were recorded for this clonotype. The genes are TRBV11-1 and TRBJ2-2, with D hard to call. The germline V gene encodes CDR1 SGHAT and CDR2 FQDESV (reference sequence). The CDR3 is made up of 14 amino acids. V dropped 5 bases and J dropped 1 base, with 8 bases sitting between them. The CDR3 DNA reads TGTGCCAGCAGCAAAGACCAGAACACCGGGGAGCTGTTTTTT. Encoded protein: CASSKDQNTGELFF.

In its sample, this clonotype was seen many times. The rearrangement links TRBV6-5 to TRBJ1-1; D perhaps matches TRBD1 (5 bases). CDR1 and CDR2 (germline): MNHEY, SVGAGI. The V and J ends lost 2 bases and 6 bases respectively, with 16 bases between them. The CDR3 length is 15 residues. DNA of the CDR3: TGTGCCAGCAGTTACATAGGACCCCGGGGCCCTGAAGCTTTCTTT. It specifies CASSYIGPRGPEAFF.

This clonotype was seen repeatedly, ten times or more. The chain is built from TRBV9 and TRBJ2-5, with TRBD2 matching 7 bases. Germline V CDR1 and CDR2: SGDLS, YYNGEE. This CDR3 has 14 residues. Unmatched junction bases numbered 3, after V lost 3 bases and J lost 1 base. CDR3 amino acids: CASSAGGGQETQYF. The CDR3 DNA follows: TGTGCCAGCAGCGCTGGCGGGGGCCAAGAGACCCAGTACTTC.

This clonotype was counted between two and nine times. The chain recombines TRBV7-3 with TRBJ1-2, with a possible D match to TRBD1 (5 bases). Trimming shortened V by 3 bases and J by 6 bases, and 11 bases separated the two germline ends. In germline, CDR1 is SGHTA, CDR2 FQGTGA. CDR3 length: 13 amino acids. The CDR3 loop reads CASSLSGGDGYTF. CDR3 coding DNA: TGTGCCAGCAGCTTGTCCGGGGGAGATGGCTACACCTTC.

This clonotype came up many times. V is TRBV5-1 and J is TRBJ2-7, with 11 bases lining up with TRBD1. The trim removed 0 bases at V and 2 bases at J, leaving 10 bases unmatched. Germline lookup yields CDR1 SGHRS and CDR2 YFSETQ. This CDR3 region has 18 residues. The CDR3 DNA reads as TGCGCCAGCAGCTTGGGGACAGGGGGCTACCTAAACCCCTACGAGCAGTACTTC. Translation gives CASSLGTGGYLNPYEQYF.

In this sample, this clonotype turned up many times. The chain has TRBV6-1 and TRBJ2-5; 11 bases align to TRBD1. Germline lookup yields CDR1 MNHNS and CDR2 SASEGT. The CDR3 consists of 15 residues. Trimming removed 4 bases from V and 5 bases from J; junction bases left unmatched: 6. CDR3 nucleotides: TGTGCCAGCAGTGGCGGGACAGGGGGTCAGGAGACCCAGTACTTC. This codes for CASSGGTGGQETQYF.

This clonotype came up many times. The chain employs TRBV30 and TRBJ1-2; 7 positions match TRBD1. CDR3 length: 12 residues. Germline trimming cut 6 bases from V and 7 bases from J; bases unmatched to any gene: 8. CDR1 is GTSNPN and CDR2 is SVGIG in the germline V gene (reference sequence). CDR3 bases: TGTGCCTGCCACAGGGGCGTGGTTGGCTACACCTTC. This translates into CACHRGVVGYTF.

The chain has TRBV6-1 and TRBJ2-2, with TRBD1 identical over 7 bases. This CDR3 is 14 amino acids long. Germline V gene data show CDR1 as MNHNS and CDR2 as SASEGT. The V segment lost 3 bases and the J segment 7 bases; nucleotides outside the gene matches: 5. CDR3 DNA: TGTGCCAGCAGTGAGCCTGACAGGGACGGGGAGCTGTTTTTT. Translating it yields CASSEPDRDGELFF.

This clonotype was found many times. The chain recombines TRBV6-1 with TRBJ1-2; 9 bases align to TRBD1. With V trimmed by 2 bases and J by 4 bases, 8 bases remained unmatched. Germline V gene sequence: CDR1 MNHNS, CDR2 SASEGT. This CDR3 is built from 16 residues. Here the CDR3 DNA reads TGTGCCAGCAGTGAAATACCGACAGGGGGGATCTATGGCTACACCTTC. This encodes CASSEIPTGGIYGYTF.

This clonotype was counted ten times or more. The V and J genes are TRBV7-3 and TRBJ2-2, with D uncertain. This CDR3 is 12 amino acids long. Trimming removed 4 bases at V and 7 bases at J, with 7 bases between. Germline values: CDR1 SGHTA, CDR2 FQGTGA. The CDR3 sequence: CASSSTIGELFF. CDR3 nucleotide sequence: TGTGCCAGCAGCTCAACAATCGGGGAGCTGTTTTTT.

The chain recombines TRBV29-1 with TRBJ2-2; D is unresolved. The CDR3 runs 12 residues. Trimming pared 4 bases from V and 4 bases from J, leaving 7 bases between. In germline, CDR1 is SQVTM, CDR2 ANQGSEA. CDR3 loop: CSVGPITGELFF. CDR3 coding DNA: TGCAGCGTTGGGCCGATCACCGGGGAGCTGTTTTTT.

This clonotype was recorded many times. The V gene is TRBV7-2, the J gene TRBJ2-7, with D possibly called TRBD1 or TRBD2 (5 bases each). CDR3 length: 15 residues. Germline V gene data show CDR1 as SGHTA and CDR2 as FQGNSA. V lost 5 bases and J 3 bases, leaving 17 bases between the germline ends. CDR3 in DNA: TGTGCCAGCAGCCCCGTCGGGGCGGGCCGCTACGAGCAGTACTTC. It translates to CASSPVGAGRYEQYF.